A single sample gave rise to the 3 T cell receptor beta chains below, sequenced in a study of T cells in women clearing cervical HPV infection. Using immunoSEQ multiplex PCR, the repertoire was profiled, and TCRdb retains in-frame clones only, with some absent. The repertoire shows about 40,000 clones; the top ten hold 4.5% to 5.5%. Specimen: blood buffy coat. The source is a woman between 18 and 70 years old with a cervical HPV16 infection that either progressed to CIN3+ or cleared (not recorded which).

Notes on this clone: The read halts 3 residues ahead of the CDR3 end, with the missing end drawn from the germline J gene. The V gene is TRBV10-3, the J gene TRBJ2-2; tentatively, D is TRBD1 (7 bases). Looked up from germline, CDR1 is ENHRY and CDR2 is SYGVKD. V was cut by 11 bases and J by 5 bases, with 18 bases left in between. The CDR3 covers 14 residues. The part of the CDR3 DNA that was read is TGTGCCGCCCGGGGGACAGCTAGTACCGGGGAG. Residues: CAARGTASTGE. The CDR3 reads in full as CAARGTASTGELFF.

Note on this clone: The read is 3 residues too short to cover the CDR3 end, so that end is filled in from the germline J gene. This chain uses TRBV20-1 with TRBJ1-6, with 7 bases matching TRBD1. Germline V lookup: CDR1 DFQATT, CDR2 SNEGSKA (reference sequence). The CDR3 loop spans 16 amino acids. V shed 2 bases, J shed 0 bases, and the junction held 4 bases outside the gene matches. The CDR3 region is CSARQGGNSYNSPLHF. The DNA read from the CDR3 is TGCAGTGCTAGACAGGGGGGAAACTCCTATAATTCACCC.

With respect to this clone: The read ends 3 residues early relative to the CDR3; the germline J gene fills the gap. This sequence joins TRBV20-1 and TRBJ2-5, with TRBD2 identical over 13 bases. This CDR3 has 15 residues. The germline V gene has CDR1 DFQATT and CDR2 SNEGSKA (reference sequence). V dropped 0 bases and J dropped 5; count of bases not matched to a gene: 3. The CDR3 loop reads CSARETSGGLETQYF. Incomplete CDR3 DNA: TGCAGTGCTAGAGAGACTAGCGGGGGGCTGGAGACC.